Detailed here is one T cell receptor (beta chain). Authors' data handling: Reference gene primer amplification gave nucleated cell count estimates. Repertoires were generated with immunoSEQ multiplex PCR, while TCRdb's copy carries only in-frame clones and drops some. V, J and clone size are taken as reported in that table, and D and trimming were inferred from the DNA itself. The sample carries about 43,000 clones, nearly 85% recorded once. This specimen comes from a study of blood T cell repertoires in COVID-19. CDR1 and CDR2 from the germline V gene are MNHEY and SVGAGI. Trimming took 1 base from V and 4 from J; bases not matched to a gene: 5. The CDR3 covers 16 residues.

This TCR derives from a man at least 80 years old in a cohort sampled during active COVID-19. Material for sequencing was peripheral blood. V gene TRBV6-5 combines with J gene TRBJ2-2, with 8 bases matching TRBD2. The CDR3 DNA sequence: TGTGCCAGCAGTTACTTAACTAGCGGTATCACCGGGGAGCTGTTTTTT. Amino acid sequence: CASSYLTSGITGELFF.